This T cell receptor beta chain was obtained from a study of blood T cell repertoires in COVID-19. Study details: From T cells, B-cell-depleted T cells, or PBMCs came the material, which was cDNA or gDNA.

Profiling relied on immunoSEQ multiplex PCR, and the TCRdb table lists in-frame clones only, not all of them. This sample yields 230,000 or so clones, of which 80% to 85% are seen a single time; 3.4% belongs to the top ten. Trimming removed 6 bases from V and 0 bases from J, with 12 bases in between. The V gene's germline CDR1 is ENHRY and CDR2 SYGVKD. The CDR3 consists of 15 residues. Sample: PBMCs or T cells enriched from blood (not recorded which). V gene TRBV10-3 combines with J gene TRBJ1-5, with a possible D match to TRBD1 (5 bases). This TCR was recovered from a man aged 45-65 years who had recovered from COVID-19. CDR3 in amino acids: CAISAGGDSNQPQHF. The CDR3 DNA sequence: TGTGCCATCAGCGCCGGGGGGGATAGCAATCAGCCCCAGCATTTT.